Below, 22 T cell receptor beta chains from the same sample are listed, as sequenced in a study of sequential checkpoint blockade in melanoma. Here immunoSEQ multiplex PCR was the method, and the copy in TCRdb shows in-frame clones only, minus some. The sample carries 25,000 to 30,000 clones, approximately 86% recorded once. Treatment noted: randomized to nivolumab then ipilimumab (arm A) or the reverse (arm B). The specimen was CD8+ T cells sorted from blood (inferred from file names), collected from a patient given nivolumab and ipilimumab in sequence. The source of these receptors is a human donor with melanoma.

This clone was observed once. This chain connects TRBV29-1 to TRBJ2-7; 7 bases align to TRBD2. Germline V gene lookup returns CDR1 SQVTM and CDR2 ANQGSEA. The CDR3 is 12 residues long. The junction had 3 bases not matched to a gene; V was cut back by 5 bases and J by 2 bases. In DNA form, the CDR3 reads TGCAGCGTTAGCGGGGATACCTACGAGCAGTACTTC. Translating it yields CSVSGDTYEQYF.

In DNA, the CDR3 is TGTGCCAGCAGCTTAAAACAGTACACAGATACGCAGTATTTT. The encoded protein is CASSLKQYTDTQYF. The V gene is TRBV7-3, the J gene TRBJ2-3; D is undetermined. The CDR3 spans 14 residues. Trimming took off 1 base at V and 2 bases at J, with 7 bases between the two ends. The germline gives CDR1 SGHTA, CDR2 FQGTGA.

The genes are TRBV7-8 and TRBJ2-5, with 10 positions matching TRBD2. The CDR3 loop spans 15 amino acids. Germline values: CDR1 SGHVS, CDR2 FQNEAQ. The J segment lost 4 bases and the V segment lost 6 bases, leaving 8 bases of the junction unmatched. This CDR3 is CASRESGRAAETQYF. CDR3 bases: TGTGCCAGCAGGGAGAGCGGGAGGGCCGCAGAGACCCAGTACTTC.

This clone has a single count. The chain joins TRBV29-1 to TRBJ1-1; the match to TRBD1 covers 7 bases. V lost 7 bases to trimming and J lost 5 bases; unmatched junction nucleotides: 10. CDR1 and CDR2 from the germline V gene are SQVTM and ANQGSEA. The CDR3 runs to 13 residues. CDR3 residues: CSAEDRKGTEAFF. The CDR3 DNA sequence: TGCAGCGCCGAGGACAGGAAGGGTACTGAAGCTTTCTTT.

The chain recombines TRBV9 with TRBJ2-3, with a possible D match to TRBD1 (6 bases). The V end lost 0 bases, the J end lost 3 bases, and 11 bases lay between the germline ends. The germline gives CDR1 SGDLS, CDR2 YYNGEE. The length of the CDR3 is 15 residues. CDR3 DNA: TGTGCCAGCAGCGTAGGCAGGGGTGGGACAGATACGCAGTATTTT. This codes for CASSVGRGGTDTQYF.

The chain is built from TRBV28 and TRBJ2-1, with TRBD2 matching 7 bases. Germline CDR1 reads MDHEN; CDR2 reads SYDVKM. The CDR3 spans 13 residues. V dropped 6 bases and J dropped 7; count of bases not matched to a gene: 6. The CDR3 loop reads CASSFSSGNEQFF. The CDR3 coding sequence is TGTGCCAGCAGCTTCTCTAGCGGAAATGAGCAGTTCTTC. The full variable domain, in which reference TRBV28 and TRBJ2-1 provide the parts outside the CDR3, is DVKVTQSSRYLVKRTGEKVFLECVQDMDHENMFWYRQDPGLGLRLIYFSYDVKMKEKGDIPEGYSVSREKKERFSLILESASTNQTSMYLCASSFSSGNEQFFGPGTRLTVL.

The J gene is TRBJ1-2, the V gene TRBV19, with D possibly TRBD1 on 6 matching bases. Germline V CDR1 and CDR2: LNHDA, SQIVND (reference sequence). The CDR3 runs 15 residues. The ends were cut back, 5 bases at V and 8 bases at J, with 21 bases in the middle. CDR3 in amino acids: CASSPFSDSREGYTF. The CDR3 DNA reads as TGTGCCAGTAGTCCCTTCTCGGACAGTCGCGAGGGCTACACCTTC. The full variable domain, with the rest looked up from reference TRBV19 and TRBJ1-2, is DGGITQSPKYLFRKEGQNVTLSCEQNLNHDAMYWYRQDPGQGLRLIYYSQIVNDFQKGDIAEGYSVSREKKESFPLTVTSAQKNPTAFYLCASSPFSDSREGYTFGSGTRLTVV.

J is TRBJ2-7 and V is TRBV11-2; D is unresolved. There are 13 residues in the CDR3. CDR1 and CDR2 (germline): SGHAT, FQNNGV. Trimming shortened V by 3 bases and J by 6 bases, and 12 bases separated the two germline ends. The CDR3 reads CASSLNWSLEQYF. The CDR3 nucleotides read TGTGCCAGCAGCTTGAACTGGTCTCTCGAGCAGTACTTC.

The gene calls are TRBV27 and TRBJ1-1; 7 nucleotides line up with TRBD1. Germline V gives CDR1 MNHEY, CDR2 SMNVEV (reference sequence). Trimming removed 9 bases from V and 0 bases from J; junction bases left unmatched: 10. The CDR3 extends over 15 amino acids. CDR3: CASLRAGGVNTEAFF. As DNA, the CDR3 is TGTGCCAGTTTAAGGGCAGGGGGTGTGAACACTGAAGCTTTCTTT.

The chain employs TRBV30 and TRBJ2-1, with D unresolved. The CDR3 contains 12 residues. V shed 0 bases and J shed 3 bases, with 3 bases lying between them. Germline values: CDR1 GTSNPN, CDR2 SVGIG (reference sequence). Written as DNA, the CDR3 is TGTGCCTGGAGTGTACACTACAATGAGCAGTTCTTC. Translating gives CAWSVHYNEQFF.

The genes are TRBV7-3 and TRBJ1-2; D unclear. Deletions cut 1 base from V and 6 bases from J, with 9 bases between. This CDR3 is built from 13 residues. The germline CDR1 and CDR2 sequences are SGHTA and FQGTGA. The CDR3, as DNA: TGTGCCAGCAGCTTAAATATTGGAGATGGCTACACCTTC. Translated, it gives CASSLNIGDGYTF. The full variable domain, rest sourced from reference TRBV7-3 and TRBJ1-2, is GAGVSQTPSNKVTEKGKYVELRCDPISGHTALYWYRQSLGQGPEFLIYFQGTGAADDSGLPNDRFFAVRPEGSVSTLKIQRTERGDSAVYLCASSLNIGDGYTFGSGTRLTVV.

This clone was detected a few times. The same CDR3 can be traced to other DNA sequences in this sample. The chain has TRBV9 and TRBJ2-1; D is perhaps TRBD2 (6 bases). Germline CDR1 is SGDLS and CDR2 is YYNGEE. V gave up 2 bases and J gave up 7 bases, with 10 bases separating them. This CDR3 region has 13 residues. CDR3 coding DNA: TGTGCCAGCAGCGTGGGAGGAACGAATGAGCAGTTCTTC. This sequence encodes CASSVGGTNEQFF.

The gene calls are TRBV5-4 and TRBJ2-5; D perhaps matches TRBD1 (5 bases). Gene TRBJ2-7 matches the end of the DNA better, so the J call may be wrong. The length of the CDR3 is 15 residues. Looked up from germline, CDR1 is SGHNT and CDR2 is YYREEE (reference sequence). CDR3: CASSYDRDWGYEQYF. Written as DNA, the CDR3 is TGTGCCAGCAGTTATGACAGAGACTGGGGCTACGAGCAGTACTTC.

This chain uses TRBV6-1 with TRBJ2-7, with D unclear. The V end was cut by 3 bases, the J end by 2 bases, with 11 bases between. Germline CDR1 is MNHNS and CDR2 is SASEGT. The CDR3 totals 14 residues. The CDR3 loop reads CASSDRRTAYEQYF. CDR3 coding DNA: TGTGCCAGCAGTGATCGTAGAACAGCCTACGAGCAGTACTTC.

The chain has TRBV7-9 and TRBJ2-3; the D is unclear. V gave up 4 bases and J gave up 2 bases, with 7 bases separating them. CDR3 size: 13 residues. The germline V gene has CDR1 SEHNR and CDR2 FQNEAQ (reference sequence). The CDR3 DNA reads TGTGCCAGCAGCTCTCCTAACACAGATACGCAGTATTTT. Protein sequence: CASSSPNTDTQYF. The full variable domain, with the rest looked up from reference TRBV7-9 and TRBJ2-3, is DTGVSQNPRHKITKRGQNVTFRCDPISEHNRLYWYRQTLGQGPEFLTYFQNEAQLEKSRLLSDRFSAERPKGSFSTLEIQRTEQGDSAMYLCASSSPNTDTQYFGPGTRLTVL.

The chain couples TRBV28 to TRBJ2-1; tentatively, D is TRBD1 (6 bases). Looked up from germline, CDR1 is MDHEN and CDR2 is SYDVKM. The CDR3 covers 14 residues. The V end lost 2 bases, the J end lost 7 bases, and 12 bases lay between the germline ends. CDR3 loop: CASSLGIGGNEQFF. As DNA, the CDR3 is TGTGCCAGCAGTTTAGGGATAGGGGGTAATGAGCAGTTCTTC.

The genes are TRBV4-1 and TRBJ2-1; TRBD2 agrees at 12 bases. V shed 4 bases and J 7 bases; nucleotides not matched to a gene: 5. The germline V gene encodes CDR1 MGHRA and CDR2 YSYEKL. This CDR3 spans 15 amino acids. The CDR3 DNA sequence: TGCGCCAGCAGCCTTCTAGCGGGGGGGACAAATGAGCAGTTCTTC. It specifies CASSLLAGGTNEQFF.

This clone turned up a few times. The chain's CDR3 is CASSSGLASSYEQYF. CDR3 bases: TGTGCCAGCAGTTCGGGACTAGCGTCTTCCTACGAGCAGTACTTC. The rearrangement uses TRBV27 and TRBJ2-7, with 10 positions matching TRBD2. Germline V CDR1 and CDR2: MNHEY, SMNVEV (reference sequence). V was clipped by 4 bases and J by 1 base; unmatched bases: 4. The length of the CDR3 is 15 residues.

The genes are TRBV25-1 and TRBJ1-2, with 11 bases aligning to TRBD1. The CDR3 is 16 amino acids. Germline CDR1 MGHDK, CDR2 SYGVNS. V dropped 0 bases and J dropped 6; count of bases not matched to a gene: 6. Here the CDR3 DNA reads TGTGCCAGCAGTGAATACAGGGACAGGGGGGTTGATGGCTACACCTTC. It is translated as CASSEYRDRGVDGYTF.

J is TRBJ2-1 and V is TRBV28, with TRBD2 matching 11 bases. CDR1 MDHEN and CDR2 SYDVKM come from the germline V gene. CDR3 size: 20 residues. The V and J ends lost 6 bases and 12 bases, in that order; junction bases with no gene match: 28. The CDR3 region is CASSSTGSGREIRGREGQFF. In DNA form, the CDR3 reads TGTGCCAGCAGCTCAACGGGTAGCGGGAGGGAAATTAGGGGCCGGGAAGGGCAGTTCTTC.

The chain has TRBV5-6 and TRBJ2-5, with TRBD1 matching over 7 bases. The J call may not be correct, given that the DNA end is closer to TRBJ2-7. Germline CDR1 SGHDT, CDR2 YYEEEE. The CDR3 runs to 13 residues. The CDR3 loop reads CASSGGQNYEQYF. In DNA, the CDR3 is TGTGCCAGCAGCGGGGGACAGAACTACGAGCAGTACTTC.

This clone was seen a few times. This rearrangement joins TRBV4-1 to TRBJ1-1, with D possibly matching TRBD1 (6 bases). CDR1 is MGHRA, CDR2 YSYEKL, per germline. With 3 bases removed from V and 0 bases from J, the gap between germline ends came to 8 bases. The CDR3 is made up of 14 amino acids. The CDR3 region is CASSQDRLNTEAFF. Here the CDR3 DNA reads TGCGCCAGCAGCCAGGACAGACTGAACACTGAAGCTTTCTTT.